This T cell receptor (beta chain) was identified in a study of response to subunit inactivated influenza vaccine. In regard to this clonotype: The target antigen is unknown.

Findings and limits, study-wide: With each seasonal influenza vaccination, the authors suggested, few new T cells are recruited.

Trimming removed 6 bases at V and 3 bases at J, with 12 bases between. This CDR3 is 14 amino acids long. The germline V gene encodes CDR1 MNHEY and CDR2 SVGEGT. TCRdb redid the calling of the RT-PCR reads with MiXCR, one entry per CDR3 protein. The table lists about 530,000 distinct CDR3 sequences, 10% to 15% of them singletons, with about an eighth in the top ten. The input for sequencing was PBMCs from blood, taken roughly 45 days after vaccination. The sequence was obtained from a man in his fifties or sixties who received an inactivated influenza vaccine. The chain is built from TRBV6-2 or TRBV6-3 and TRBJ2-1, with no clear D. Here the CDR3 DNA reads TGTGCCAGCAGACCTCATACAGACTACAATGAGCAGTTCTTC. Encoded protein: CASRPHTDYNEQFF.